Below, 2 T cell receptor beta chains from the same sample are listed, as sequenced in a study of T-cell memory formation after mild COVID-19. TCRdb re-analysed the 5' RACE reads in MiXCR, keeping a single row per CDR3 protein. The sample includes some 330,000 distinct CDR3 sequences, about 21% of them seen just once. The sequenced sample consisted of PBMCs or a T cell subset sorted from them (not recorded which). The source of these receptors is an adult woman who had mild COVID-19 (a few samples of this study predate the infection). Cell type and time point are not known.

This clonotype appeared a few times. The CDR3 region has the DNA TGTGCCAGCAGCGACTCTCCCCTGGGAGCGGGGGGCGAGTTCTTC. It specifies CASSDSPLGAGGEFF. J is TRBJ2-1 and V is TRBV27; TRBD2 matches at 9 bases. The CDR3 runs 15 residues. The ends lost 6 bases at V and 14 bases at J; junction bases unmatched: 17. CDR1 is MNHEY and CDR2 is SMNVEV in the germline V gene (reference sequence).

The table lists this clonotype with a few counts. The chain couples TRBV7-9 to TRBJ2-7; maybe TRBD2 (6 bases). The CDR3 consists of 13 residues. The V gene lost 8 bases and the J gene lost 3 bases, with 14 bases spanning the gap. Per the germline V gene, CDR1 is SEHNR and CDR2 is FQNEAQ (reference sequence). In nucleotides, the CDR3 is TGTGCCAGCGGGGGGAACCTAATCTACGAGCAGTACTTC. It is translated as CASGGNLIYEQYF.